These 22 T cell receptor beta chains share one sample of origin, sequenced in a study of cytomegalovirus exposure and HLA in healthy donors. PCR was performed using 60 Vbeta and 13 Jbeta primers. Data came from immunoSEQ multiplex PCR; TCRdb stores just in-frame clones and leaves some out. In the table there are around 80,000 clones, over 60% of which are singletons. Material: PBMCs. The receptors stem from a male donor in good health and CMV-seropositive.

The CDR3 sequence is CASSYLTEDGYTF. The DNA of the CDR3 is TGTGCCAGCAGTTACTTGACGGAGGATGGCTACACCTTC. The chain combines TRBV6-5 with TRBJ1-2; D is undetermined. The germline V gene encodes CDR1 MNHEY and CDR2 SVGAGI. Trimming cost V 1 base and J 6 bases, with 9 bases left between them. CDR3 length: 13 residues.

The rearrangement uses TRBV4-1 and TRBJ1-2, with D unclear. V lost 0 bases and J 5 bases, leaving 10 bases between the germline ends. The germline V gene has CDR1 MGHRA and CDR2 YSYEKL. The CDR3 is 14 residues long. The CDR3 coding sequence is TGCGCCAGCAGCCAAGAAGGCACAGTGTATGGCTACACCTTC. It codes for CASSQEGTVYGYTF.

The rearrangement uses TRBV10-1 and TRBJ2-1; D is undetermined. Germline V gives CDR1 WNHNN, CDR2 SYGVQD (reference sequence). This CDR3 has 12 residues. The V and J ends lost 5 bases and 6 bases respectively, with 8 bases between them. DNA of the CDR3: TGCGCCAGCAGTTATCCTTCCAATGAGCAGTTCTTC. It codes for CASSYPSNEQFF.

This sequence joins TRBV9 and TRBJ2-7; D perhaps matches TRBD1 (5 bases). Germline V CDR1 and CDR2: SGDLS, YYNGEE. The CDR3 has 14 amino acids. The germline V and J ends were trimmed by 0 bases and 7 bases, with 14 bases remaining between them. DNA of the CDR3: TGTGCCAGCAGCGTAGATCTCCAGGGCGGTGAGCAGTACTTC. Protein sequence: CASSVDLQGGEQYF.

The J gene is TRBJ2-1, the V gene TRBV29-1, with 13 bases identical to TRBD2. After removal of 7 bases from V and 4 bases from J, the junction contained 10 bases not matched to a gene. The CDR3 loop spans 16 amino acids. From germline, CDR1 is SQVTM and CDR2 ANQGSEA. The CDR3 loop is CSAPRTSGSLYNEQFF. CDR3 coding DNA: TGCAGCGCCCCCAGGACTAGCGGGAGTTTATACAATGAGCAGTTCTTC.

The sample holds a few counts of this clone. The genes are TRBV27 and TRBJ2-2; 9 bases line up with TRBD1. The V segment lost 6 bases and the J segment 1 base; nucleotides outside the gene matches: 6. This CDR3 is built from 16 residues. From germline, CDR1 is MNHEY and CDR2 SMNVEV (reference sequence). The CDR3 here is CASSHGQGRNTGELFF. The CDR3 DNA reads TGTGCCAGCAGCCATGGACAGGGGAGGAACACCGGGGAGCTGTTTTTT.

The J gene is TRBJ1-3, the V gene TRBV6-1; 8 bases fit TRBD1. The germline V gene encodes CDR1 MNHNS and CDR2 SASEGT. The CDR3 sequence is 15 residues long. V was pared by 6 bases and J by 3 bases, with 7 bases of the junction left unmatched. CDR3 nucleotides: TGTGCCAGCAGGGCAGGGGGCGCAGGTGGAAACACCATATATTTT. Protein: CASRAGGAGGNTIYF.

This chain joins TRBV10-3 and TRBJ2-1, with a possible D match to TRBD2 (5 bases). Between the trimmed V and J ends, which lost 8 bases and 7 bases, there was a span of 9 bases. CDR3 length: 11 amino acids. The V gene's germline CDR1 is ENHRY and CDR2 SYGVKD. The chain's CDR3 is CAIGRGNEQFF. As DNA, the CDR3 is TGTGCCATCGGTCGGGGAAATGAGCAGTTCTTC.

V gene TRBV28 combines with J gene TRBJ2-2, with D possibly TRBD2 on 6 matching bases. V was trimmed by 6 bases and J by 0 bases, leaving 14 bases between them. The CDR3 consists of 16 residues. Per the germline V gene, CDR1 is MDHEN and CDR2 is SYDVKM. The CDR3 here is CASSPPSVANTGELFF. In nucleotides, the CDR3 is TGTGCCAGCAGCCCCCCTAGCGTAGCGAACACCGGGGAGCTGTTTTTT.

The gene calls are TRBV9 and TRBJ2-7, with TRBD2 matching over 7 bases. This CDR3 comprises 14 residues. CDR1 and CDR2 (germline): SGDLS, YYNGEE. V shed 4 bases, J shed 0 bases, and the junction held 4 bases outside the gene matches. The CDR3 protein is CASSLGGSSYEQYF. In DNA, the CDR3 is TGTGCCAGCAGCTTAGGCGGGAGCTCCTACGAGCAGTACTTC.

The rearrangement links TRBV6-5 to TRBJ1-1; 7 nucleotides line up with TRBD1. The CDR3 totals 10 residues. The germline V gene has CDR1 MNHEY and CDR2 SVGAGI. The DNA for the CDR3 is TGTACCTCCAGGGGGATGCTGGCTTTCTTT. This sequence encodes CTSRGMLAFF.

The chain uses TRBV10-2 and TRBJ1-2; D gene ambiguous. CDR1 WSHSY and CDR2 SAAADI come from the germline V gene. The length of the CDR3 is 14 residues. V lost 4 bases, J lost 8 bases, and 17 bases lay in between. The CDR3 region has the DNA TGCGCCAGCAGTGGTACGGGGTCTGGATACGGCTACACCTTC. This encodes CASSGTGSGYGYTF.

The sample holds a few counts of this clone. The CDR3 here is CASSPRGYGNSPLHF. The CDR3 DNA is TGTGCCAGCAGTCCCAGGGGGTATGGGAATTCACCCCTCCACTTT. This chain connects TRBV27 to TRBJ1-6; 7 positions match TRBD1. The CDR3 length is 15 residues. Germline V gene data show CDR1 as MNHEY and CDR2 as SMNVEV (reference sequence). V gave up 5 bases and J gave up 7 bases; unmatched junction bases: 8.

CDR3 nucleotides: TGTGCCAGCAGTTTTCCGACTAGCTCGCCGAGCGAGCAGTACTTC. Its protein product is CASSFPTSSPSEQYF. The V call is TRBV28, the J call TRBJ2-7; 7 nucleotides align to TRBD2. The trim removed 3 bases at V and 6 bases at J, leaving 11 bases unmatched. This CDR3 contains 15 residues. Germline V gene sequence: CDR1 MDHEN, CDR2 SYDVKM.

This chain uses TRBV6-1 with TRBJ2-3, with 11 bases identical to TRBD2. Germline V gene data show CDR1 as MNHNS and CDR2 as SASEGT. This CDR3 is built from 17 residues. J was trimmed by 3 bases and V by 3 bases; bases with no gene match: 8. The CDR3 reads CASSEPGTSGLTDTQYF. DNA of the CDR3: TGTGCCAGCAGTGAGCCCGGGACTAGCGGCTTAACAGATACGCAGTATTTT.

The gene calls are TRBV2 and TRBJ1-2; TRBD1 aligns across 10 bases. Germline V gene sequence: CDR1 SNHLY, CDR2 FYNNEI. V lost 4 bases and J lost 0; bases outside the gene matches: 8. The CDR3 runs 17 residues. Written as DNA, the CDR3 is TGTGCCAGCAGTGTGGGGACAGGGGTTAATGCTAACTATGGCTACACCTTC. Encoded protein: CASSVGTGVNANYGYTF.

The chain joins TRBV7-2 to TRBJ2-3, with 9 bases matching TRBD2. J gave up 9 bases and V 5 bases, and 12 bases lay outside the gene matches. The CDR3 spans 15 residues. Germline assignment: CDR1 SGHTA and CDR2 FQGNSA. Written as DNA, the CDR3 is TGTGCCAGCAGCCCTCTAGTGGGCGGGAGGGGGACGCAGTATTTT. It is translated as CASSPLVGGRGTQYF.

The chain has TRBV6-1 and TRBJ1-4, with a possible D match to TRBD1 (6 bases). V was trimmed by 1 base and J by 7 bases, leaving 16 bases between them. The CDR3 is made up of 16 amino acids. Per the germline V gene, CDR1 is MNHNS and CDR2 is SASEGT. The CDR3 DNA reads TGTGCCAGCAGTGAAGTACCAGGGGCTGGGGGTGAAAAACTGTTTTTT. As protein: CASSEVPGAGGEKLFF.

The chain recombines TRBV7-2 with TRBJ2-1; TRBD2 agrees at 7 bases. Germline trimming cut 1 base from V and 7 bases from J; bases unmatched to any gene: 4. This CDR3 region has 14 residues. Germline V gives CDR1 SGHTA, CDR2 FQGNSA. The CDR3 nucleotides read TGTGCCAGCAGCTTAGTTGTGCGGGGGAATGAGCAGTTCTTC. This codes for CASSLVVRGNEQFF.

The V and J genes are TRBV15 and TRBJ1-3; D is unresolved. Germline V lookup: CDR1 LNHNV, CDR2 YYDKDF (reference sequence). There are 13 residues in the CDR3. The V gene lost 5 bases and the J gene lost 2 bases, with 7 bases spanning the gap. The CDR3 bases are TGTGCCACCAGCCCGAGGGCTGGAAACACCATATATTTT. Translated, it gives CATSPRAGNTIYF.

CDR3 amino acids: CASRSDSYEQYF. The CDR3 DNA is TGCGCCAGCAGATCCGACAGCTACGAGCAGTACTTC. This chain joins TRBV5-1 and TRBJ2-7; D perhaps matches TRBD1 (5 bases). V lost 5 bases, J lost 3 bases, and 9 bases lay in between. Germline assignment: CDR1 SGHRS and CDR2 YFSETQ. The CDR3 contains 12 residues.

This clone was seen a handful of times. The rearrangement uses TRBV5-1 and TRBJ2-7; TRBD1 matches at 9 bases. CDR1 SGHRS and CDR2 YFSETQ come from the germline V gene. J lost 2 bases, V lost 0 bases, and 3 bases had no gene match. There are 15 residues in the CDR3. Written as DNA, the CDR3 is TGCGCCAGCAGCTTGGATTGGGACAGGGCCTACGAGCAGTACTTC. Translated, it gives CASSLDWDRAYEQYF. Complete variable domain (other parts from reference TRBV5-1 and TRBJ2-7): KAGVTQTPRYLIKTRGQQVTLSCSPISGHRSVSWYQQTPGQGLQFLFEYFSETQRNKGNFPGRFSGRQFSNSRSEMNVSTLELGDSALYLCASSLDWDRAYEQYFGPGTRLTVT.